Sequencing of this T cell receptor (beta chain) was carried out in a study of T cells in Graves' hyperthyroidism and ophthalmopathy. Amplification yielded TCR beta CDR3 regions, with RNA transcripts as the source. Initially, a first-round RT-PCR of the TCR CDR3 employed the HTBI primer set. A single record per CDR3 protein comes from TCRdb applying MiXCR to the multiplex PCR reads. The sample includes under 300,000 distinct CDR3 sequences, roughly 14% of them seen just once. Germline CDR1 and CDR2: DFQATT and SNEGSKA (reference sequence). The CDR3 runs to 14 residues. Losses at the gene ends were 3 bases for V and 0 bases for J; bases not matched to a gene: 2. Study-wide points: In simple terms, a model built on 13 V-J features told ophthalmopathy apart from stable hyperthyroidism. Blood also held most thyroid clonotypes expanded beyond 0.001.

Points on this clonotype: No antigen is known for it.

Patients having uncontrolled infection, another autoimmune disease, pregnancy or lactation were not included. The V gene is TRBV20-1, the J gene TRBJ1-5; 7 bases are a match to TRBD1. Sequencing used blood. The receptor was isolated from a woman aged 30 to 39 with Graves' hyperthyroidism that later progressed to Graves' ophthalmopathy. CDR3 nucleotide sequence: TGCAGTGCTAGGAACAGGGGTAGCAATCAGCCCCAGCATTTT. Translated: CSARNRGSNQPQHF.